Below, 13 T cell receptor beta chains from the same sample are listed, as sequenced in a study of blood T cell repertoires in COVID-19. Method: immunoSEQ multiplex PCR; TCRdb's copy keeps in-frame clones and lacks some. Of 250,000 or so clones listed, 75% to 95% are singletons. The sequenced material came from PBMCs or T cells enriched from blood (not recorded which). These receptor sequences come from a man aged 35 to 55 who had been exposed to COVID-19.

The V call is TRBV6-4, the J call TRBJ2-1; 10 nucleotides line up with TRBD2. Trimming took 0 bases from V and 7 from J; bases not matched to a gene: 3. CDR3 length: 15 residues. The germline V gene encodes CDR1 MRHNA and CDR2 SNTAGT. CDR3 sequence: CASSDSAGGFNEQFF. Here the CDR3 DNA reads TGTGCCAGCAGTGACTCAGCGGGAGGGTTTAATGAGCAGTTCTTC.

J is TRBJ1-5 and V is TRBV18, with 8 nucleotides matching TRBD1. This CDR3 region has 16 residues. Germline V gene sequence: CDR1 KGHSH, CDR2 LQKENI. The V segment lost 4 bases and the J segment 0 bases; nucleotides outside the gene matches: 5. The CDR3 DNA reads TGTGCCAGCTCACTCGGGACAGGTAATAGCAATCAGCCCCAGCATTTT. This gives the protein CASSLGTGNSNQPQHF.

The chain carries TRBV5-1 and TRBJ2-1; TRBD2 matches at 8 bases. The germline V gene encodes CDR1 SGHRS and CDR2 YFSETQ. This CDR3 is 13 amino acids long. V lost 2 bases, J lost 5 bases, and 0 bases stayed unmatched. The CDR3 sequence: CASSLLADNEQFF. The CDR3 coding sequence is TGCGCCAGCAGCTTACTAGCGGACAATGAGCAGTTCTTC.

The V call is TRBV5-1, the J call TRBJ1-5, with 8 bases fitting TRBD1. CDR3 length equals 14 residues. Germline CDR1 SGHRS, CDR2 YFSETQ. V gave up 0 bases and J gave up 7 bases; unmatched junction bases: 3. In DNA form, the CDR3 reads TGCGCCAGCAGCTTGGAAGGACAGGGACAGCCCCAGCATTTT. Residues: CASSLEGQGQPQHF.

The V gene is TRBV5-1, the J gene TRBJ2-2; 7 nucleotides line up with TRBD1. The CDR3 contains 15 residues. Germline V gene data show CDR1 as SGHRS and CDR2 as YFSETQ. V lost 3 bases, J lost 8 bases, and 10 bases stayed unmatched. CDR3 nucleotide sequence: TGCGCCAGCAGCTCAAATACAGGGGATTCAGGGGAGCTGTTTTTT. Residues: CASSSNTGDSGELFF.

The genes are TRBV2 and TRBJ1-5; 9 bases align to TRBD1. V was pared by 5 bases and J by 4 bases, with 6 bases of the junction left unmatched. The CDR3 runs to 15 residues. From germline, CDR1 is SNHLY and CDR2 FYNNEI. The CDR3 spells CASSRRTGVNQPQHF. CDR3 DNA: TGTGCCAGCAGTCGAAGGACAGGGGTGAATCAGCCCCAGCATTTT.

The genes are TRBV7-9 and TRBJ2-7; 8 nucleotides line up with TRBD1. The length of the CDR3 is 17 residues. With 0 bases clipped from V and 3 bases from J, the junction kept 10 bases outside the gene matches. The germline V gene encodes CDR1 SEHNR and CDR2 FQNEAQ (reference sequence). The CDR3 DNA reads as TGTGCCAGCAGCTTAGCCCCCAGCAGGGGGCCTCTCTACGAGCAGTACTTC. It encodes CASSLAPSRGPLYEQYF.

The table lists this clone with a few counts. The V gene is TRBV4-1, the J gene TRBJ2-7; D not certain. CDR1 is MGHRA and CDR2 is YSYEKL in the germline V gene. CDR3 length: 13 amino acids. Between the trimmed V and J ends, which lost 3 bases and 6 bases, there was a span of 12 bases. The CDR3 DNA reads as TGCGCCAGCAGCCAGGGTACTATAAGCGAGCAGTACTTC. It translates to CASSQGTISEQYF.

The chain links TRBV6-5 to TRBJ2-7, with TRBD1 matching 9 bases. J lost 4 bases, V lost 0 bases, and 7 bases had no gene match. Germline lookup yields CDR1 MNHEY and CDR2 SVGAGI. The CDR3 totals 16 residues. The CDR3 here is CASSYSSGTGSYEQYF. The DNA for the CDR3 is TGTGCCAGCAGTTACTCGTCGGGGACAGGGTCATACGAGCAGTACTTC.

The chain carries TRBV15 and TRBJ2-1, with 7 positions matching TRBD1. CDR1 is LNHNV, CDR2 YYDKDF, per germline (reference sequence). This CDR3 region has 15 residues. Trimming at V came to 3 bases and at J to 4 bases, leaving 6 bases not matched to a gene. In DNA form, the CDR3 reads TGTGCCACCAGCAGGCAGGGACAGACTTACAATGAGCAGTTCTTC. It codes for CATSRQGQTYNEQFF.

The V gene is TRBV2, the J gene TRBJ2-3, with D tentatively TRBD2 (5 bases). This CDR3 has 11 amino acids. Trimming removed 6 bases from V and 9 bases from J, with 10 bases in between. CDR1 is SNHLY and CDR2 is FYNNEI in the germline V gene. The CDR3 sequence is CASRLRETQYF. As DNA, the CDR3 is TGTGCCAGCAGGTTGAGGGAAACGCAGTATTTT.

The rearrangement uses TRBV7-2 and TRBJ2-7; 9 bases map to TRBD2. The length of the CDR3 is 14 residues. Germline trimming cut 1 base from V and 3 bases from J; bases unmatched to any gene: 1. The germline gives CDR1 SGHTA, CDR2 FQGNSA. In nucleotides, the CDR3 is TGTGCCAGCAGCTTAGGCGGGAGGGTCTACGAGCAGTACTTC. Protein sequence: CASSLGGRVYEQYF.

The chain uses TRBV30 and TRBJ2-3; 8 nucleotides agree with TRBD2. Trimming at V came to 1 base and at J to 6 bases, leaving 6 bases not matched to a gene. CDR3 length: 14 residues. In germline, CDR1 is GTSNPN, CDR2 SVGIG (reference sequence). The CDR3 protein is CAWSASGSGDTQYF. The CDR3 nucleotides read TGTGCCTGGAGTGCTAGCGGGTCTGGGGATACGCAGTATTTT.